These T cell receptor beta chains were read from a single sample in a study of T cells after yellow fever vaccination. TCRdb reanalysed the 5' RACE reads using MiXCR and keeps one entry per CDR3 protein. In the table there are almost 30,000 distinct CDR3 sequences, roughly 6% of which are singletons. The sample consisted of PBMCs, either bulk or a sorted T-cell subset (CD4+, CD8+, memory, or dextramer-sorted; not recorded which), taken on the day of the yellow fever booster vaccination. The receptor source for this set is a man aged 30 to 45 who received the YFV17D yellow fever vaccine. Each CDR3 is given without its conserved first and last residue.

TRBJ1-2 | TRBV2 | ASSEAHRVGGYT
TRBJ2-3 | TRBV5-1 | ASSVQQEPTDTQY
TRBJ2-2 | TRBV7-7 | ASSLKRGSGELF
TRBJ2-1 | TRBV7-8 | ASSRAEHSYNEQF
TRBJ2-1 | TRBV5-1 | ASSLHGQGNEQF
TRBJ1-3 | TRBV30 | AWNPVGSYSGNTIY
TRBJ2-1 | TRBV6-2/TRBV6-3 | ASSYLGLTETEQF
TRBJ2-1 | TRBV6-4 | ASSDYPGDPLLL
TRBJ2-2 | TRBV20-1 | SARPLRGAPNTGELF
TRBJ1-1 | TRBV20-1 | SALQGATEAF
TRBJ2-3 | TRBV20-1 | SASASGRDTQY
TRBJ1-1 | TRBV7-2 | ASSLEGLGTEAF
TRBJ2-7 | TRBV4-1 | ASSQDGGLAGGYEQY
TRBJ1-1 | TRBV11-2 | ASSWTGTAEAF
TRBJ1-4 | TRBV25-1 | ASSEGQGAEKLF
TRBJ2-4 | TRBV7-2 | ASSLVQGVDIQY
TRBJ2-5 | TRBV18 | ASSYGLAGETQY
TRBJ2-3 | TRBV11-2 | ASSPTSYRDGLTDTQY
TRBJ2-7 | TRBV28 | ASSGETAPFSYEQY
TRBJ2-7 | TRBV4-3 | ASSQGRGSWRREQY
TRBJ2-1 | TRBV7-9 | ASSSWTSGNEQF
TRBJ1-2 | TRBV7-6 | ASSLVGRGYT
TRBJ2-7 | TRBV7-3 | ASMVPKYEQY
TRBJ1-5 | TRBV21-1 | ASSKEAAKPPH
TRBJ2-3 | TRBV9 | ASSVGVKRESDAQY
TRBJ2-7 | TRBV7-9 | ASSRTVSSYEQY
TRBJ2-5 | TRBV7-2 | ASSLGLARETQY
TRBJ1-1 | TRBV5-1 | ASSKRTVNTEAF
TRBJ2-1 | TRBV7-9 | ASSSPPGTGWYNEQF
TRBJ2-5 | TRBV25-1 | ASRPMQGAGKETQY
TRBJ1-1 | TRBV18 | ASSPSTVNTEAF
TRBJ2-1 | TRBV6-5 | ASTAGRNEQF
TRBJ1-1 | TRBV7-2 | ASSRYRDLGREAF